This TCR beta chain was captured by sequencing in a study of blood T cells in healthy people across ages. The CDR3 covers 14 residues. The V gene's germline CDR1 is MDHEN and CDR2 SYDVKM. Between the trimmed V and J ends, which lost 2 bases and 3 bases, there was a span of 8 bases. Then a second PCR, running roughly 7 to 12 cycles, was carried out with a sample-barcoded 5' primer and a J-beta primer mix. One entry per CDR3 protein results from TCRdb running MiXCR on the 5' RACE reads. The sample has 1.4 million or so distinct CDR3 sequences; about 45% are singletons. The TCR was taken from a woman aged 18-30 years in good health. The J gene is TRBJ1-5, the V gene TRBV28; perhaps TRBD1 as D (5 bases). Input material: blood. The CDR3 region is CASSLVRANQPQHF. The DNA for the CDR3 is TGTGCCAGCAGTTTAGTCAGGGCCAATCAGCCCCAGCATTTT.